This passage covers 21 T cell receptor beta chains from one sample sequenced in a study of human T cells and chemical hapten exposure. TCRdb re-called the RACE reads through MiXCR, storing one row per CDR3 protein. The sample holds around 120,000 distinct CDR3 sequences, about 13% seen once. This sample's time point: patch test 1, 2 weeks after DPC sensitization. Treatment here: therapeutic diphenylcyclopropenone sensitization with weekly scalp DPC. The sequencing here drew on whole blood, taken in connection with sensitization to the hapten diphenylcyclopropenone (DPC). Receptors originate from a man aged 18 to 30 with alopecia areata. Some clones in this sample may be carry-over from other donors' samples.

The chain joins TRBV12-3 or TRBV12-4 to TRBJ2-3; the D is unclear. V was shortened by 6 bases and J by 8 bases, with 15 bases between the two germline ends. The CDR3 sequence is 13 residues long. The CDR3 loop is CASSVRSIPTQYF. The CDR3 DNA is TGTGCCAGCAGCGTGAGGAGTATTCCTACGCAGTATTTT.

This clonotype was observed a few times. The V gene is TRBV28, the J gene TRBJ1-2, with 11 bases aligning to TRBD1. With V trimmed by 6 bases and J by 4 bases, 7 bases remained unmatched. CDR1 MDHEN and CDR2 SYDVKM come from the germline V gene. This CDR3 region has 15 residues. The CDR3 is CASRSGTGGTYGYTF. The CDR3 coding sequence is TGTGCCAGCAGATCCGGGACAGGGGGTACCTATGGCTACACCTTC.

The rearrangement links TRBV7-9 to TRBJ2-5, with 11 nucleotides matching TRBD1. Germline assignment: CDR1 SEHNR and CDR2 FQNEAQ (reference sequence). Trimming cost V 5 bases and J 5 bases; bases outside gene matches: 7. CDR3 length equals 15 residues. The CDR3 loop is CASSPGQGAWETQYF. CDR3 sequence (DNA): TGTGCCAGCAGCCCCGGACAGGGGGCATGGGAGACCCAGTACTTC.

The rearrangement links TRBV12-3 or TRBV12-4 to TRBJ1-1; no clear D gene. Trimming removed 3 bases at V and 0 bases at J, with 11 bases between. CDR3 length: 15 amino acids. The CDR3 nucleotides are TGTGCCAGCAGTTTGTGGAGAATCATGAACACTGAAGCTTTCTTT. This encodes CASSLWRIMNTEAFF.

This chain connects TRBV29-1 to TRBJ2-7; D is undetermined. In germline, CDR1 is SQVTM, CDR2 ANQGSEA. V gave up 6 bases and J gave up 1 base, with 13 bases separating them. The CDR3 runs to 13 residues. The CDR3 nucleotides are TGCAGCGTGGCGACACCCCCTTCCTACGAGCAGTACTTC. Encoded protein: CSVATPPSYEQYF.

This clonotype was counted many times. This CDR3 is CASSLKMNTGELFF. Written as DNA, the CDR3 is TGTGCCAGCAGTTTGAAGATGAACACCGGGGAGCTGTTTTTT. This chain uses TRBV6-5 with TRBJ2-2, with unresolved D. Trimming took 4 bases from V and 1 from J, leaving 7 bases between them. Germline values: CDR1 MNHEY, CDR2 SVGAGI. The CDR3 length is 14 residues.

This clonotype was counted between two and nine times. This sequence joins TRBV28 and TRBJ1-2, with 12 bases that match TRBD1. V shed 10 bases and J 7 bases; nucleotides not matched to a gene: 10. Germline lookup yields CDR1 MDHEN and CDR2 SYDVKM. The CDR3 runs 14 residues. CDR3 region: CATPRGQGASGYTF. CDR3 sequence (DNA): TGTGCCACCCCCCGGGGACAGGGGGCTAGTGGCTACACCTTC.

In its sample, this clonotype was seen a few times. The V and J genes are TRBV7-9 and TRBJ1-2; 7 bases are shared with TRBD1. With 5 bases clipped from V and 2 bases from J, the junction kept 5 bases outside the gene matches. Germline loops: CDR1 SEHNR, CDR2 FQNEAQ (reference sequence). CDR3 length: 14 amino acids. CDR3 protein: CASSPSTGNYGYTF. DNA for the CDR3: TGTGCCAGCAGCCCATCGACAGGGAACTATGGCTACACCTTC.

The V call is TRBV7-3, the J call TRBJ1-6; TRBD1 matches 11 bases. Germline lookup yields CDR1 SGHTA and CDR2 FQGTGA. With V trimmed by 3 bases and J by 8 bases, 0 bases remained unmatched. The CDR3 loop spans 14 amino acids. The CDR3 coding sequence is TGTGCCAGCAGCTTGGGACAGGGGGATTCACCCCTCCACTTT. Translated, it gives CASSLGQGDSPLHF.

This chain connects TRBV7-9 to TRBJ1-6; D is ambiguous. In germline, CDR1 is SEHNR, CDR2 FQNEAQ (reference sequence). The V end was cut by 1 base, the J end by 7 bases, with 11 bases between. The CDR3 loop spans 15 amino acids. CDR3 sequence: CASSLDGGRNSPLHF. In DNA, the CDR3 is TGTGCCAGCAGCTTAGATGGCGGGAGAAATTCACCCCTCCACTTT.

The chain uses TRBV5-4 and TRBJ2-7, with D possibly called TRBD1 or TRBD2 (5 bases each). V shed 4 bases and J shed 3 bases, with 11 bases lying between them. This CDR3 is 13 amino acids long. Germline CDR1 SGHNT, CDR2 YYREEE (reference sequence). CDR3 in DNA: TGTGCCAGCAGCAGTGGGACCTTCTACGAGCAGTACTTC. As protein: CASSSGTFYEQYF.

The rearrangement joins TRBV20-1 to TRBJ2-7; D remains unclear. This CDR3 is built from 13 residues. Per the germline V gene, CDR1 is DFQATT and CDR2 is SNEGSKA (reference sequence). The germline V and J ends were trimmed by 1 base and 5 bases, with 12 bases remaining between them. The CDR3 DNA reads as TGCAGTGCTAGAGGTCAACTGTCGAACGAGCAGTACTTC. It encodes CSARGQLSNEQYF.

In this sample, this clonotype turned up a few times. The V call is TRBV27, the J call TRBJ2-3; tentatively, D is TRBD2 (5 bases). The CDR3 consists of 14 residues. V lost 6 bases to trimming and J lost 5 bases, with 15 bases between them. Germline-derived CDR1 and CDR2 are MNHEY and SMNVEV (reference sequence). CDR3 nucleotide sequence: TGTGCCAGCAGCCAAACTAGACTGGTAGATACGCAGTATTTT. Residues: CASSQTRLVDTQYF.

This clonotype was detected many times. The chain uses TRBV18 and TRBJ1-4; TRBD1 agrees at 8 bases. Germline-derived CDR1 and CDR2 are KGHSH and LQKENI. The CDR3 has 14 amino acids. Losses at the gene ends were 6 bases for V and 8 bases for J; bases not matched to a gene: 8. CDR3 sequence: CASSPGTGEEKLFF. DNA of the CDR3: TGTGCCAGCTCCCCGGGGACAGGAGAGGAAAAACTGTTTTTT.

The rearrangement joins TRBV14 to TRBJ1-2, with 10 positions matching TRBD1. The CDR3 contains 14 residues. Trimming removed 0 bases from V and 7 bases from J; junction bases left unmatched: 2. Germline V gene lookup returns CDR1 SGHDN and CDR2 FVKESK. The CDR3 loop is CASSQDDRGPGYTF. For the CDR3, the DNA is TGTGCCAGCAGCCAAGATGACAGGGGGCCTGGCTACACCTTC.

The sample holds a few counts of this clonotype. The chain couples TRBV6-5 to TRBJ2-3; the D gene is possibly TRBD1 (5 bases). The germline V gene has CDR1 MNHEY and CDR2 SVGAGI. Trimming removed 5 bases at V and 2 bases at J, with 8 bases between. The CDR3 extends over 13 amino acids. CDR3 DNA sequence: TGTGCCAGCAGTACGACAGACACAGATACGCAGTATTTT. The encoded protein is CASSTTDTDTQYF.

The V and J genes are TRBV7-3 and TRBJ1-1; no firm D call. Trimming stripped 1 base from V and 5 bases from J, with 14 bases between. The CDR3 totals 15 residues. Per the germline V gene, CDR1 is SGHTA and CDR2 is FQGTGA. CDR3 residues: CASSLIGGGRTEAFF. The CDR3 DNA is TGTGCCAGCAGCTTAATAGGAGGAGGGAGGACTGAAGCTTTCTTT. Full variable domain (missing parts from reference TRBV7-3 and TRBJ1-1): GAGVSQTPSNKVTEKGKYVELRCDPISGHTALYWYRQSLGQGPEFLIYFQGTGAADDSGLPNDRFFAVRPEGSVSTLKIQRTERGDSAVYLCASSLIGGGRTEAFFGQGTRLTVV.

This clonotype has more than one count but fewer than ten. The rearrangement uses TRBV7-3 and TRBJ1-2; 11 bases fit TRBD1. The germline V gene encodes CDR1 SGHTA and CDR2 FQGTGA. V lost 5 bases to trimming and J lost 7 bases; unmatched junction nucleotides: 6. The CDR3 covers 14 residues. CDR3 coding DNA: TGTGCCAGCAGCACGGACAGGGGGCGTGGTGGCTACACCTTC. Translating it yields CASSTDRGRGGYTF.

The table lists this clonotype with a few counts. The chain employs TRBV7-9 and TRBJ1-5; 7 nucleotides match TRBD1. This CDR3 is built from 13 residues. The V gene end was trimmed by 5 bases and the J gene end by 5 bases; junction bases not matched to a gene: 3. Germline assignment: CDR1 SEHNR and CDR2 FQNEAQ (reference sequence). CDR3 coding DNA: TGTGCCAGCAGCGACCAGGGGGATCAGCCCCAGCATTTT. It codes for CASSDQGDQPQHF. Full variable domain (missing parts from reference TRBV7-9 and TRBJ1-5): DTGVSQNPRHKITKRGQNVTFRCDPISEHNRLYWYRQTLGQGPEFLTYFQNEAQLEKSRLLSDRFSAERPKGSFSTLEIQRTEQGDSAMYLCASSDQGDQPQHFGDGTRLSIL.

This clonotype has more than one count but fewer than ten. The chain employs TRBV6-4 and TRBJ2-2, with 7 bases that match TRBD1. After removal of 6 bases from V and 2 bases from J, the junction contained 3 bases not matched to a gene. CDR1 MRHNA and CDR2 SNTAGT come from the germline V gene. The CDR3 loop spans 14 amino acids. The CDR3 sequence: CASRRDSNTGELFF. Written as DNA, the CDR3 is TGTGCCAGCAGGAGGGACAGCAACACCGGGGAGCTGTTTTTT.

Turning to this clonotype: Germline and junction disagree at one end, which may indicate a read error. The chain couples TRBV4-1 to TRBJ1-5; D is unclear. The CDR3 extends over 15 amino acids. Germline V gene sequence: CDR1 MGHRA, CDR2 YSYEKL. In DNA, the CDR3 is TGCGCCAGCGGCCAAGGAGGCCAGGCGAATCAGCCCCAGCATTTT. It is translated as CASGQGGQANQPQHF.